The TCR beta chain under discussion was sequenced for a study of OX40 agonist ivuxolimab in advanced cancers. Study observations and caveats: Clonal expansion from baseline to week 6 occurred in both CD4+ and CD8+ T cells. CD8+ T cells showed, on average, more clonal expansion than CD4+ cells.

Data came from immunoSEQ multiplex PCR; TCRdb stores just in-frame clones and leaves some out. The sample lists 50,000 to 65,000 clones, roughly 89% occurring once. About this clone: What it binds is unknown.

The origin of this receptor is an adult with an advanced solid tumor such as melanoma, head and neck, liver or kidney cancer. The material was CD4+ or CD8+ T cells sorted from blood, obtained in a trial of the OX40 agonist ivuxolimab.

Here the CDR3 DNA reads TGTGCCAGCAGTGCCAGGGACAGGGTGGGGTATGGCTACACCTTC. As protein: CASSARDRVGYGYTF. The chain is built from TRBV6-1 and TRBJ1-2; 9 nucleotides line up with TRBD1. The CDR3 sequence is 15 residues long. Germline values: CDR1 MNHNS, CDR2 SASEGT. The V and J ends lost 4 bases and 5 bases, in that order; junction bases with no gene match: 8.